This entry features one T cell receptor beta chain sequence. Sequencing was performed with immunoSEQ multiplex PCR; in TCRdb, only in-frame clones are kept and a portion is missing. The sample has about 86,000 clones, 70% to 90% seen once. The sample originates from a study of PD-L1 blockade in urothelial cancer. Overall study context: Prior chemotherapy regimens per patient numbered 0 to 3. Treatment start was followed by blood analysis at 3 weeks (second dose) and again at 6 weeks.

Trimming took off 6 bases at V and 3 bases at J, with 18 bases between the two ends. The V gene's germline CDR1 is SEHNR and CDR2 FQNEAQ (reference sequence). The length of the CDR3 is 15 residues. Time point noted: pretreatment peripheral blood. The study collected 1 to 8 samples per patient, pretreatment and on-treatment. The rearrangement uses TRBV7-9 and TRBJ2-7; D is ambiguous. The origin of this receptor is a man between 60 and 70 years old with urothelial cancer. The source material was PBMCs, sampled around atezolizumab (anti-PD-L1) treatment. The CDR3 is CASSRFGQINYEQYF. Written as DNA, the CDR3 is TGTGCCAGCAGTCGTTTTGGGCAGATTAACTACGAGCAGTACTTC. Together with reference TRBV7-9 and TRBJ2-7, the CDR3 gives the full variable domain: DTGVSQNPRHKITKRGQNVTFRCDPISEHNRLYWYRQTLGQGPEFLTYFQNEAQLEKSRLLSDRFSAERPKGSFSTLEIQRTEQGDSAMYLCASSRFGQINYEQYFGPGTRLTVT.